A selection of T cell receptor beta chains follows, all from one sample in a study of blood T cell repertoires in COVID-19. TCRdb's copy holds only in-frame clones and misses some; the assay was immunoSEQ multiplex PCR. Here the sample spans about 160,000 clones, about 92% being singletons. The sequenced sample consisted of peripheral blood. All receptors come from a man between 25 and 39 years old with COVID-19, enrolled during active disease. Each CDR3 is given without its conserved first and last residue. Each record gives: CDR3 protein, V gene, J gene.

CDR3aa: AIKTEGSYNSPLH
v_gene: TRBV6-5
j_gene: TRBJ1-6

CDR3aa: ASSLPYRTDYGYT
v_gene: TRBV5-6
j_gene: TRBJ1-2

CDR3aa: ASSTLGLAGETQY
v_gene: TRBV9
j_gene: TRBJ2-5

CDR3aa: ASRKGGRTEAF
v_gene: TRBV28
j_gene: TRBJ1-1

CDR3aa: ASRPTGVSGSPLH
v_gene: TRBV28
j_gene: TRBJ1-6

CDR3aa: ASSGQYTEAF
v_gene: TRBV7-9
j_gene: TRBJ1-1

CDR3aa: ASSQGLRSSYNEQF
v_gene: TRBV9
j_gene: TRBJ2-1

CDR3aa: ASTHVPGFADTQY
v_gene: TRBV5-5
j_gene: TRBJ2-3

CDR3aa: ASSGSTVDRKSSYNEQF
v_gene: TRBV27
j_gene: TRBJ2-1

CDR3aa: ASTSGAGTGNSPLH
v_gene: TRBV6-6
j_gene: TRBJ1-6

CDR3aa: ASSVIPGNEQF
v_gene: TRBV9
j_gene: TRBJ2-1

CDR3aa: ASSLEGGAYTEAF
v_gene: TRBV5-1
j_gene: TRBJ1-1

CDR3aa: ASSSWGTGEQF
v_gene: TRBV7-2
j_gene: TRBJ2-1

CDR3aa: ASSRTSGGTDTQY
v_gene: TRBV7-3
j_gene: TRBJ2-3

CDR3aa: SVTPGFSTGELF
v_gene: TRBV29-1
j_gene: TRBJ2-2

CDR3aa: AWTKAGRNQY
v_gene: TRBV30
j_gene: TRBJ2-5

CDR3aa: ASTLLEGADSNGANVLT
v_gene: TRBV27
j_gene: TRBJ2-6

CDR3aa: ASSDGGAKNIQY
v_gene: TRBV18
j_gene: TRBJ2-4

CDR3aa: ASSPRPGRGTDTQY
v_gene: TRBV27
j_gene: TRBJ2-3

CDR3aa: ASSYGTTTYNEQF
v_gene: TRBV6-6
j_gene: TRBJ2-1

CDR3aa: ASSQGASGRSETQY
v_gene: TRBV3-1/TRBV3-2
j_gene: TRBJ2-5

CDR3aa: ASSFLSGGEAF
v_gene: TRBV6-4
j_gene: TRBJ1-1

CDR3aa: ASSMWDSHQETQY
v_gene: TRBV19
j_gene: TRBJ2-5

CDR3aa: ASSSLSEPGTSGANVLT
v_gene: TRBV28
j_gene: TRBJ2-6

CDR3aa: ASSYSPGGITGELF
v_gene: TRBV6-6
j_gene: TRBJ2-2

CDR3aa: ASSVEGETYNEQF
v_gene: TRBV9
j_gene: TRBJ2-1

CDR3aa: ASGPQVLNQPQH
v_gene: TRBV27
j_gene: TRBJ1-5

CDR3aa: ASSQGWVGTPERETQY
v_gene: TRBV4-3
j_gene: TRBJ2-5

CDR3aa: ASSVFELSTDTQY
v_gene: TRBV9
j_gene: TRBJ2-3

CDR3aa: ASSPPERVEQY
v_gene: TRBV7-9
j_gene: TRBJ2-7

CDR3aa: ASSPLGTGGRQF
v_gene: TRBV9
j_gene: TRBJ2-1

CDR3aa: ASSLPGTRNTGELF
v_gene: TRBV5-1
j_gene: TRBJ2-2

CDR3aa: AITRGKNSPLH
v_gene: TRBV10-3
j_gene: TRBJ1-6

CDR3aa: ASSPDTGETSNYGYT
v_gene: TRBV5-6
j_gene: TRBJ1-2

CDR3aa: ASSVSGNSYEQY
v_gene: TRBV11-2
j_gene: TRBJ2-7

CDR3aa: ASSPDPYRVYHYGYT
v_gene: TRBV6-6
j_gene: TRBJ1-2

CDR3aa: ATSRVRGAGNTIY
v_gene: TRBV15
j_gene: TRBJ1-3

CDR3aa: ASSPMTSGAIKNIQY
v_gene: TRBV3-1/TRBV3-2
j_gene: TRBJ2-4

CDR3aa: ASSRGQGGNTEAF
v_gene: TRBV9
j_gene: TRBJ1-1

CDR3aa: ASSPRGLGQGNTIY
v_gene: TRBV7-8
j_gene: TRBJ1-3

CDR3aa: ASSLRTWTSGGLGNEQF
v_gene: TRBV11-2
j_gene: TRBJ2-1

CDR3aa: AWRERDRRGTEAF
v_gene: TRBV30
j_gene: TRBJ1-1

CDR3aa: ASSYDRDYGYT
v_gene: TRBV6-5
j_gene: TRBJ1-2

CDR3aa: ASSLEGQYSPLH
v_gene: TRBV5-1
j_gene: TRBJ1-6

CDR3aa: AWSVTQGVTEAF
v_gene: TRBV30
j_gene: TRBJ1-1

CDR3aa: ASSVEQGIYNEQF
v_gene: TRBV9
j_gene: TRBJ2-1

CDR3aa: SVKDSSYEQY
v_gene: TRBV29-1
j_gene: TRBJ2-7

CDR3aa: ASSLRLGGGYGYT
v_gene: TRBV5-4
j_gene: TRBJ1-2